Sequencing of this T cell receptor beta chain was carried out in a study of T-cell reconstitution after alpha-beta-depleted transplantation in children (dated by TCRdb to between 2015 and 2016). For the study in its entirety: T-cell immune reconstitution after TCRalphabeta/CD19-depleted allogeneic hematopoietic cell transplantation in children was quantitatively tracked in the study by means of TCR repertoire profiling.

This clonotype has at least ten counts. This clone's antigen is unknown. No base qualities exist here, and no much larger clone lies one base off it. CDR1 is given as SGHAT and CDR2 as FQNNGV, both from the germline V gene. Ends trimmed: V by 2 bases, J by 6 bases; bases unmatched to a gene: 15. The CDR3 sequence holds 18 residues, the cysteine and phenylalanine included. This entry keeps only the CDR3 DNA: 54 bases, framed from base 1. Results the study describes overall, beyond this receptor: Apparently early alphabetaT-cell count recovery about two months after transplant reportedly relied on only several hundred rapidly expanded clones derived from non-depleted graft cells. In some patients, the high TCRbeta diversity seen at day 60 was put down to recipient T cells and intrathymic progenitors that had survived conditioning. Over the following months the frequencies of hyperexpanded clones went down, and after one year T-cell counts and TCRbeta diversity were mostly credited to newly produced T cells.

Interpreted using the paper, the treatment or condition label stands for: allogeneic hematopoietic cell transplantation with graft depleted of TCRalphabeta T cells and CD19 B cells. Transplant recipients were children who received TCRalphabeta/CD19-depleted allogeneic hematopoietic cell grafts. Library method: PCR. Reads for this sample came from an Illumina HiSeq 2500. To normalize quantification of the TCRbeta repertoire, the TCR libraries were built with molecular barcoding that relied on unique molecular identifiers. TCRdb ran its own pipeline on the public reads, namely fastp trimming at Q25 and MiXCR clone calling, and kept in-frame beta chains. Identical CDR3 proteins give one entry, which carries the most common genes and DNA. The sample contains some 450,000 distinct CDR3 sequences, 43% of them found a single time. The leading ten clones occupy 25% to 30% of the sample.

The source material was PBMCs, sampled before TCRalphabeta/CD19-depleted stem cell transplant. The receptor's source is a girl aged 2-10 years with aplastic anemia, due to receive a stem cell transplant. The V gene is TRBV11-2 and the J gene is TRBJ2-2; 7 of the junction bases match TRBD2. CDR3 region: CASSLIGRRAGASGELFF. The DNA is as follows: TGTGCCAGCAGCTTAATCGGGAGAAGGGCGGGAGCGTCCGGGGAGCTGTTTTTT. Where the CDR3 stops, the reference TRBV11-2 and TRBJ2-2 genes take over; the full variable domain is EAGVAQSPRYKIIEKRQSVAFWCNPISGHATLYWYQQILGQGPKLLIQFQNNGVVDDSQLPKDRFSAERLKGVDSTLKIQPAKLEDSAVYLCASSLIGRRAGASGELFFGEGSRLTVL.